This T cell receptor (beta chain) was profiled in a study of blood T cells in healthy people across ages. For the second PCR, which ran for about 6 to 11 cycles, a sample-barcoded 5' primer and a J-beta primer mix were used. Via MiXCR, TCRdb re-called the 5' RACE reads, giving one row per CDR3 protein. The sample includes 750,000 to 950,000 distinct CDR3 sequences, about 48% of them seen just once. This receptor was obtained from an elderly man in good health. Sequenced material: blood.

CDR3 nucleotide sequence: TGCAGCGTAAAACCCGGGACTAGCGGGAGGACTTCCTACGAGCAGTACTTC. This sequence encodes CSVKPGTSGRTSYEQYF. The J gene is TRBJ2-7, the V gene TRBV29-1; the match to TRBD2 covers 15 bases. Germline V gene lookup returns CDR1 SQVTM and CDR2 ANQGSEA. The CDR3 covers 17 residues. V lost 6 bases to trimming and J lost 1 base; unmatched junction nucleotides: 10.